This entry lists 32 T cell receptor beta chains sequenced from one sample in a study of regulatory dendritic cells for organ transplantation (dated by TCRdb to 2017 to 2019). Their specific antigens are unknown. Sorted T cell subsets were CFSE-labeled and co-cultured for around 5 days with allogeneic regulatory or mature dendritic cells at a 1:10 DC:T ratio. The library relied on the immunoSEQ multiplex PCR assay. What TCRdb holds here is the immuneACCESS table cut down to in-frame rearrangements. Part of the clones is not present; checked against another copy, under half of the missing clones reflect an unresolved V gene, and the others are unexplained. The sample includes tens of thousands of clones, with 70% to 90% observed a single time. The ten largest clonotypes hold about 0.7% of the sample. Sequences were obtained from naive CD4+ T cells from blood cultured with regulatory dendritic cells. Read against the paper, the sample's cell subset or site label means: CD45RA+ naive T cells. These TCRs come from a human donor in good health.

This chain connects TRBV29-1 to TRBJ1-2, with TRBD1 matching over 8 bases. J lost 8 bases, V lost 7 bases, and 15 bases had no gene match. Germline CDR1 is SQVTM and CDR2 is ANQGSEA. CDR3 length: 14 residues. The chain's CDR3 is CSGRTGQGNAGYTF. The CDR3 DNA reads as TGCAGCGGACGAACCGGACAGGGCAATGCAGGCTACACCTTC.

V usage is TRBV6-5 and J usage is TRBJ1-2; D perhaps matches TRBD1 (6 bases). The germline V and J ends were trimmed by 6 bases and 2 bases, with 10 bases remaining between them. Germline values: CDR1 MNHEY, CDR2 SVGAGI. The CDR3 is made up of 13 amino acids. CDR3 coding DNA: TGTGCCAGCAGAGGGGGACGGAACTATGGCTACACCTTC. As protein: CASRGGRNYGYTF.

This clone is a singleton in its sample. The J gene is TRBJ2-7, the V gene TRBV6-1; either TRBD1 or TRBD2 may fit D (5 bases each). Deletions cut 10 bases from V and 1 base from J, with 14 bases between. The CDR3 runs 13 residues. Germline CDR1 MNHNS, CDR2 SASEGT. CDR3 in amino acids: CANGLGRSYEQYF. CDR3 DNA sequence: TGTGCCAACGGACTGGGACGGTCCTACGAGCAGTACTTC.

This clone was detected a few times. The chain is built from TRBV7-6 and TRBJ2-7; the D gene could be TRBD1 or TRBD2 (5 bases each). V lost 6 bases and J 3 bases, leaving 18 bases between the germline ends. The CDR3 loop spans 15 amino acids. CDR1 is SGHVS and CDR2 is FNYEAQ in the germline V gene. The CDR3 reads CASSQGPGPNYEQYF. CDR3 nucleotides: TGTGCCAGCAGTCAGGGCCCGGGACCAAACTACGAGCAGTACTTC.

This clone was picked up a small number of times. V usage is TRBV7-2 and J usage is TRBJ2-7; D perhaps matches TRBD1 (6 bases). The germline V gene has CDR1 SGHTA and CDR2 FQGNSA. Trimming took 3 bases from V and 2 from J, leaving 14 bases between them. The CDR3 loop spans 15 amino acids. This CDR3 reads CASSFSTGTTYEQYF. The DNA of the CDR3 is TGTGCCAGCAGCTTTTCCACAGGGACCACCTACGAGCAGTACTTC.

This CDR3 is CASSLGNNWDEQFF. The DNA of the CDR3 is TGCGCCAGCAGCTTGGGTAACAACTGGGATGAGCAGTTCTTC. The rearrangement links TRBV5-1 to TRBJ2-1, with D unclear. Germline loops: CDR1 SGHRS, CDR2 YFSETQ. The V end was cut by 0 bases, the J end by 8 bases, with 12 bases between. The CDR3 loop spans 14 amino acids.

This chain connects TRBV11-3 to TRBJ2-7; D gene uncertain. V was pared by 1 base and J by 4 bases, with 8 bases between. This CDR3 comprises 13 residues. Germline V CDR1 and CDR2: SGHNT, YENEEA. CDR3 in amino acids: CASSLAEGYEQYF. In nucleotides, the CDR3 is TGTGCCAGCAGCTTAGCTGAAGGGTACGAGCAGTACTTC.

V is TRBV5-1 and J is TRBJ1-2; 7 positions agree with TRBD1. In germline, CDR1 is SGHRS, CDR2 YFSETQ. The J segment lost 8 bases and the V segment lost 4 bases, leaving 5 bases of the junction unmatched. This CDR3 is built from 12 residues. The CDR3 protein is CASSPDRDGYTF. Here the CDR3 DNA reads TGCGCCAGCAGCCCTGACAGGGACGGCTACACCTTC.

This clone was seen just once. The chain recombines TRBV18 with TRBJ2-7, with 8 bases aligning to TRBD2. Germline CDR1 and CDR2: KGHSH and LQKENI. The CDR3 sequence is 14 residues long. Trimming removed 3 bases from V and 11 bases from J; junction bases left unmatched: 12. The CDR3 DNA sequence: TGTGCCAGCTCACCGGTAAAAAGCGGGAGCGTCGAGTACTTC. It codes for CASSPVKSGSVEYF.

The J gene is TRBJ2-5, the V gene TRBV9; 7 bases agree with TRBD1. Trimming cost V 7 bases and J 5 bases; bases outside gene matches: 11. The CDR3 contains 14 residues. CDR1 is SGDLS, CDR2 YYNGEE, per germline. The CDR3 region is CASGGTGVGETQYF. The CDR3 DNA sequence: TGTGCCAGCGGCGGTACAGGGGTGGGGGAGACCCAGTACTTC.

V gene TRBV9 combines with J gene TRBJ2-1; no definite D call. The CDR3 has 14 residues. V was cut by 4 bases and J by 6 bases, with 14 bases left in between. The germline gives CDR1 SGDLS, CDR2 YYNGEE. In DNA form, the CDR3 reads TGTGCCAGCAGCCCTAGTACGTTCCGCAATGAGCAGTTCTTC. It is translated as CASSPSTFRNEQFF.

The CDR3 nucleotides read TGCGCCAGCAGCCAGCCCCCGGGAGCCACGATTAACACCGGGGAGCTGTTTTTT. It specifies CASSQPPGATINTGELFF. This chain joins TRBV4-1 and TRBJ2-2, with D possibly matching TRBD2 (6 bases). The CDR3 has 18 amino acids. Germline CDR1 is MGHRA and CDR2 is YSYEKL. Trimming pared 3 bases from V and 2 bases from J, leaving 19 bases between.

V usage is TRBV5-4 and J usage is TRBJ2-2; D unresolved. CDR1 is SGHNT, CDR2 YYREEE, per germline (reference sequence). With 2 bases removed from V and 6 bases from J, the gap between germline ends came to 11 bases. The CDR3 length is 14 residues. CDR3 sequence reads: CASSFIVSPGELFF. In DNA, the CDR3 is TGTGCCAGCAGCTTTATAGTGTCCCCCGGGGAGCTGTTTTTT.

In the case of this clone: At one end, the junction sequence differs from germline, possibly due to a read error. The chain has TRBV7-7 and TRBJ2-1, with 10 bases fitting TRBD2. The CDR3 sequence is 15 residues long. Germline-derived CDR1 and CDR2 are SSHAT and FNYEAQ (reference sequence). The CDR3, as DNA: TGTGCTAGCAGCTTAGTAGCGGGGGGATACAATGAGCAGTTCTTC. As protein: CASSLVAGGYNEQFF.

The chain employs TRBV11-2 and TRBJ1-1; TRBD1 might be the D (5 bases). Trimming cost V 4 bases and J 4 bases, with 13 bases left between them. Germline CDR1 SGHAT, CDR2 FQNNGV. The CDR3 has 14 residues. The CDR3 here is CASSSQGTATEAFF. For the CDR3, the DNA is TGTGCCAGCAGCTCCCAGGGTACGGCCACTGAAGCTTTCTTT.

This clone turned up a few times. The chain carries TRBV6-1 and TRBJ2-1; 9 nucleotides match TRBD1. From germline, CDR1 is MNHNS and CDR2 SASEGT. With 8 bases clipped from V and 7 bases from J, the junction kept 12 bases outside the gene matches. The CDR3 sequence is 15 residues long. The CDR3 spells CASYHGGQGKNEQFF. The CDR3 DNA follows: TGTGCCAGCTACCATGGGGGACAGGGTAAGAATGAGCAGTTCTTC.

The genes are TRBV4-3 and TRBJ2-4; either TRBD1 or TRBD2 may fit D (6 bases each). CDR1 LGHNA and CDR2 YSLEER come from the germline V gene. The V and J ends lost 0 bases and 5 bases respectively, with 14 bases between them. CDR3 size: 16 residues. Here the CDR3 reads CASSQEKTGAQNIQYF. The CDR3 region has the DNA TGCGCCAGCAGCCAAGAAAAAACGGGGGCCCAAAACATTCAGTACTTC.

V gene TRBV5-1 combines with J gene TRBJ2-5; 7 bases agree with TRBD1. Germline V gene lookup returns CDR1 SGHRS and CDR2 YFSETQ. Unmatched junction bases numbered 13, after V lost 3 bases and J lost 11 bases. The CDR3 has 14 residues. The CDR3 coding sequence is TGCGCCAGCAGCTGGGGACAGTCATTAGGGGAGCAGTACTTC. Its protein is CASSWGQSLGEQYF. Drawing the rest from reference TRBV5-1 and TRBJ2-5, the complete variable domain is KAGVTQTPRYLIKTRGQQVTLSCSPISGHRSVSWYQQTPGQGLQFLFEYFSETQRNKGNFPGRFSGRQFSNSRSEMNVSTLELGDSALYLCASSWGQSLGEQYFGPGTRLLVL.

The rearrangement joins TRBV7-9 to TRBJ2-1; D is unclear. The germline CDR1 and CDR2 sequences are SEHNR and FQNEAQ (reference sequence). There are 16 residues in the CDR3. The germline V and J ends were trimmed by 2 bases and 1 base, with 12 bases remaining between them. This chain's CDR3 is CASSLRRRGSYNEQFF. DNA of the CDR3: TGTGCCAGCAGCTTACGACGGCGTGGATCCTACAATGAGCAGTTCTTC. The full variable domain, rest sourced from reference TRBV7-9 and TRBJ2-1, is DTGVSQNPRHKITKRGQNVTFRCDPISEHNRLYWYRQTLGQGPEFLTYFQNEAQLEKSRLLSDRFSAERPKGSFSTLEIQRTEQGDSAMYLCASSLRRRGSYNEQFFGPGTRLTVL.

The CDR3 reads CAISASTGTGGGGYTF. CDR3 in DNA: TGTGCCATCAGTGCATCGACCGGGACAGGGGGCGGAGGCTACACCTTC. The rearrangement uses TRBV10-3 and TRBJ1-2; 12 nucleotides agree with TRBD1. The CDR3 has 16 residues. Germline loops: CDR1 ENHRY, CDR2 SYGVKD. The J segment lost 8 bases and the V segment lost 4 bases, leaving 11 bases of the junction unmatched.

The chain has TRBV7-6 and TRBJ2-6; unclear D gene. V lost 5 bases, J lost 0 bases, and 8 bases lay in between. CDR3 length equals 15 residues. Germline V gene lookup returns CDR1 SGHVS and CDR2 FNYEAQ. The CDR3 bases are TGTGCCAGCAGCCCCACGGCCTCTGGGGCCAACGTCCTGACTTTC. This translates into CASSPTASGANVLTF.

The chain uses TRBV28 and TRBJ2-3; maybe TRBD2 (6 bases). The CDR3 covers 15 residues. V was cut by 4 bases and J by 6 bases, with 17 bases left in between. Germline V CDR1 and CDR2: MDHEN, SYDVKM. The CDR3 protein is CASSSWTISQDTQYF. CDR3 in DNA: TGTGCCAGCAGTTCTTGGACTATATCTCAGGATACGCAGTATTTT.

The chain carries TRBV30 and TRBJ2-5, with 8 bases aligning to TRBD1. The end of the DNA is better explained by TRBJ2-7, so the J call may be wrong. The germline gives CDR1 GTSNPN, CDR2 SVGIG (reference sequence). The CDR3 loop spans 13 amino acids. CDR3: CAWRDRGANEQYF. CDR3 coding DNA: TGTGCCTGGAGAGACAGGGGAGCGAACGAGCAGTACTTC.

The rearrangement links TRBV15 to TRBJ2-7; 7 bases are shared with TRBD1. CDR3 length equals 15 residues. V dropped 5 bases and J dropped 3; count of bases not matched to a gene: 10. Germline lookup yields CDR1 LNHNV and CDR2 YYDKDF (reference sequence). The CDR3 protein is CATSSEGAYFYEQYF. For the CDR3, the DNA is TGTGCCACCAGCTCAGAGGGGGCTTATTTCTACGAGCAGTACTTC.

The chain uses TRBV23-1 and TRBJ2-7; D tentatively fits TRBD1 or TRBD2 (5 bases each). TRBV23-1 qualifies as an ORF whose function is uncertain. The CDR3 consists of 17 residues. Between the trimmed V and J ends, which lost 3 bases and 6 bases, there was a span of 24 bases. The CDR3 reads CASSHHGHAGLWREQYF. CDR3 coding DNA: TGCGCCAGCAGTCACCATGGACACGCGGGTCTTTGGCGCGAGCAGTACTTC.

This chain uses TRBV2 with TRBJ1-1; D is perhaps TRBD1 (6 bases). CDR1 SNHLY and CDR2 FYNNEI come from the germline V gene. The ends were cut back, 6 bases at V and 3 bases at J, with 14 bases in the middle. The CDR3 loop spans 14 amino acids. In nucleotides, the CDR3 is TGTGCCAGCAGAAGGGACATTAATCACACTGAAGCTTTCTTT. Its translation: CASRRDINHTEAFF.

V is TRBV5-1 and J is TRBJ2-7; 7 positions match TRBD1. The CDR3 runs to 19 residues. The germline gives CDR1 SGHRS, CDR2 YFSETQ. Losses at the gene ends were 4 bases for V and 6 bases for J; bases not matched to a gene: 25. CDR3 sequence: CASSLTKRGNRGFPSEQYF. The CDR3 DNA reads as TGCGCCAGCAGCCTAACTAAAAGAGGGAACAGGGGATTCCCTTCCGAGCAGTACTTC.

Concerning this clone: The missing conserved phenylalanine or tryptophan at the end of this CDR3 makes a read error likely. No DNA is shown, since the ends of the CDR3 on it are uncertain; the CDR3 is the one TCRdb lists. This chain links TRBV6-1 with TRBJ1-2. Germline V CDR1 and CDR2: MNHNS, SASEGT. The CDR3 spans 14 amino acids, including both terminal residues. The CDR3 loop is CASSVSGSPGYKGI.

This chain connects TRBV19 to TRBJ2-1, with a weak D call TRBD2 (5 bases). V was clipped by 3 bases and J by 9 bases, with 15 bases between them. This CDR3 region has 14 residues. Germline V lookup: CDR1 LNHDA, CDR2 SQIVND (reference sequence). CDR3 nucleotide sequence: TGTGCCAGTAGTATGGTGTCAACCCGGGGTGAGCAGTTCTTC. This encodes CASSMVSTRGEQFF. Full variable domain (remainder filled in from reference TRBV19 and TRBJ2-1): DGGITQSPKYLFRKEGQNVTLSCEQNLNHDAMYWYRQDPGQGLRLIYYSQIVNDFQKGDIAEGYSVSREKKESFPLTVTSAQKNPTAFYLCASSMVSTRGEQFFGPGTRLTVL.

This chain uses TRBV5-5 with TRBJ1-5, with TRBD1 identical over 8 bases. Germline V gene data show CDR1 as SGHKS and CDR2 as YYEKEE (reference sequence). This CDR3 has 15 residues. The V and J ends lost 7 bases and 3 bases, in that order; junction bases with no gene match: 9. CDR3 nucleotides: TGTGCCAGCGGGGGGACAGGACTCCTCAATCAGCCCCAGCATTTT. Translating gives CASGGTGLLNQPQHF.

This clone was seen once. This chain links TRBV7-2 with TRBJ2-5; tentatively, D is TRBD1 or TRBD2 (7 bases each). Trimming took 5 bases from V and 2 from J, leaving 12 bases between them. CDR3 size: 14 residues. The germline gives CDR1 SGHTA, CDR2 FQGNSA. The DNA of the CDR3 is TGTGCCAGCAGCAGAGCGGGACAGCAAGAGACCCAGTACTTC. Its protein product is CASSRAGQQETQYF. Combining the CDR3 with reference TRBV7-2 and TRBJ2-5 gives the whole variable domain GAGVSQSPSNKVTEKGKDVELRCDPISGHTALYWYRQSLGQGLEFLIYFQGNSAPDKSGLPSDRFSAERTGGSVSTLTIQRTQQEDSAVYLCASSRAGQQETQYFGPGTRLLVL.

This clone was observed a handful of times. The chain joins TRBV18 to TRBJ1-2; 7 bases fit TRBD1. V gave up 4 bases and J gave up 6 bases; unmatched junction bases: 14. This CDR3 has 16 residues. Germline lookup yields CDR1 KGHSH and CDR2 LQKENI. The CDR3 DNA sequence: TGTGCCAGCTCACGCGGTATAGAAGGGGGCAAGGATGGCTACACCTTC. Translation gives CASSRGIEGGKDGYTF.